The T cell receptor (beta chain) described here comes from a study of OX40 agonist ivuxolimab in advanced cancers. Study-level information: Ivuxolimab, which patients received intravenously every 2 weeks, was dosed at 0.01 to 10 mg/kg.

Repertoires were generated with immunoSEQ multiplex PCR, while TCRdb's copy carries only in-frame clones and drops some. Of some 6,100 clones detected, roughly 70% appear once; the ten largest clones hold about 17%. V shed 6 bases and J shed 0 bases, with 12 bases lying between them. The germline V gene encodes CDR1 LNHDA and CDR2 SQIVND (reference sequence). The CDR3 totals 15 residues. J is TRBJ1-5 and V is TRBV19; tentatively, D is TRBD1 (6 bases). The TCR comes from an adult with an advanced solid tumor such as melanoma, head and neck, liver or kidney cancer. The sample in question was CD4+ or CD8+ T cells sorted from blood, obtained in a trial of the OX40 agonist ivuxolimab. CDR3 in amino acids: CASSERDNSNQPQHF. The CDR3 DNA reads TGTGCCAGTAGCGAGAGGGACAATAGCAATCAGCCCCAGCATTTT.